This entry lists 27 T cell receptor beta chains sequenced from one sample in a study of cytomegalovirus exposure and HLA in healthy donors. The PCR made use of 60 Vbeta and 13 Jbeta primers. Here immunoSEQ multiplex PCR was the method, and the copy in TCRdb shows in-frame clones only, minus some. Here the sample spans fewer than 150,000 clones, roughly 80% being singletons. The sample comprised PBMCs. Receptor source: a man aged 35 to 55 in good health and CMV-seropositive.

This clone has only one observation. V gene TRBV10-3 combines with J gene TRBJ2-1; the match to TRBD2 covers 11 bases. Germline loops: CDR1 ENHRY, CDR2 SYGVKD. Losses at the gene ends were 4 bases for V and 5 bases for J; bases not matched to a gene: 7. This CDR3 has 16 amino acids. DNA of the CDR3: TGTGCCATCAGTGGCCTTCTAGCGGGAGGAAACAATGAGCAGTTCTTC. It encodes CAISGLLAGGNNEQFF.

The J gene is TRBJ2-7, the V gene TRBV4-2, with 10 bases lining up with TRBD2. This CDR3 comprises 19 residues. The V gene end was trimmed by 0 bases and the J gene end by 1 base; junction bases not matched to a gene: 12. Per germline, CDR1 LGHNA and CDR2 YNFKEQ. In DNA form, the CDR3 reads TGTGCCAGCAGCCAAGATCTGGTCTTGGCTAGCGGGGGTTCCTACGAGCAGTACTTC. It specifies CASSQDLVLASGGSYEQYF.

V gene TRBV4-3 combines with J gene TRBJ1-3; D not certain. Trimming left V 1 base short and J 0 bases short, with 10 bases between. The CDR3 has 16 amino acids. The germline gives CDR1 LGHNA, CDR2 YSLEER. The CDR3 bases are TGCGCCAGCAGCCAAGGGGCAGGACTCTCTGGAAACACCATATATTTT. It yields the protein CASSQGAGLSGNTIYF.

The chain employs TRBV5-4 and TRBJ2-2, with D possibly TRBD2 on 6 matching bases. The germline V gene has CDR1 SGHNT and CDR2 YYREEE (reference sequence). With 10 bases removed from V and 2 bases from J, the gap between germline ends came to 21 bases. The CDR3 is 16 residues long. This CDR3 is CAYPTRGGTNTGELFF. CDR3 coding DNA: TGTGCCTACCCGACCCGCGGCGGGACTAACACCGGGGAGCTGTTTTTT.

The chain recombines TRBV11-2 with TRBJ2-7; D uncertain. This CDR3 region has 13 residues. Trimming removed 3 bases from V and 6 bases from J, with 12 bases in between. CDR1 and CDR2 (germline): SGHAT, FQNNGV. The CDR3 protein is CASSFPRVGEQYF. CDR3 nucleotides: TGTGCCAGCAGCTTTCCCCGGGTGGGCGAGCAGTACTTC.

This clone has just one count. The chain links TRBV7-9 to TRBJ1-5; 11 bases fit TRBD1. Germline CDR1 and CDR2: SEHNR and FQNEAQ (reference sequence). The CDR3 consists of 14 residues. V was clipped by 4 bases and J by 15 bases; unmatched bases: 11. The CDR3 region has the DNA TGTGCCAGCAGCTCGCGGACAGGGGGCGATCCTAGGCATTTT. It codes for CASSSRTGGDPRHF.

In this sample, this clone turned up a few times. The chain is built from TRBV30 and TRBJ2-7, with 15 positions matching TRBD2. The V gene's germline CDR1 is GTSNPN and CDR2 SVGIG (reference sequence). Unmatched junction bases numbered 8, after V lost 3 bases and J lost 5 bases. This CDR3 has 16 residues. The CDR3 reads CAWRDPGTSGRNEQYF. The CDR3 DNA sequence: TGTGCCTGGAGAGACCCTGGGACTAGCGGGAGGAACGAGCAGTACTTC.

This clone was detected only once. The V gene is TRBV11-2, the J gene TRBJ2-7, with D unresolved. The V and J ends lost 0 bases and 1 base respectively, with 10 bases between them. The CDR3 is 15 amino acids. Germline CDR1 SGHAT, CDR2 FQNNGV. CDR3 amino acids: CASSLDRPGSYEQYF. The CDR3 DNA is TGTGCCAGCAGCTTAGATCGGCCAGGATCCTACGAGCAGTACTTC.

V gene TRBV28 combines with J gene TRBJ2-1, with TRBD2 as a possible D gene (6 bases). This CDR3 has 11 amino acids. Germline assignment: CDR1 MDHEN and CDR2 SYDVKM. Trimming removed 6 bases from V and 12 bases from J, with 12 bases in between. CDR3 DNA: TGTGCCAGCAGGTCCGGGACTTGGCAGTTCTTC. Translating gives CASRSGTWQFF. The variable domain in full, with the rest retrieved from reference TRBV28 and TRBJ2-1, is DVKVTQSSRYLVKRTGEKVFLECVQDMDHENMFWYRQDPGLGLRLIYFSYDVKMKEKGDIPEGYSVSREKKERFSLILESASTNQTSMYLCASRSGTWQFFGPGTRLTVL.

The chain couples TRBV7-6 to TRBJ1-1; 8 positions agree with TRBD1. CDR3 size: 15 residues. The V gene's germline CDR1 is SGHVS and CDR2 FNYEAQ. The V gene end was trimmed by 5 bases and the J gene end by 2 bases; junction bases not matched to a gene: 7. The chain's CDR3 is CASSAWTGINTEAFF. CDR3 coding DNA: TGTGCCAGCAGCGCGTGGACAGGGATCAACACTGAAGCTTTCTTT.

The chain recombines TRBV5-1 with TRBJ1-1; D might be TRBD1 (6 bases). The CDR3 covers 15 residues. V lost 3 bases and J 3 bases, leaving 15 bases between the germline ends. Germline CDR1 reads SGHRS; CDR2 reads YFSETQ. In DNA form, the CDR3 reads TGCGCCAGCAGCTCCCAGGGGCGGGGGGACACTGAAGCTTTCTTT. This codes for CASSSQGRGDTEAFF. Supplemented by reference TRBV5-1 and TRBJ1-1, the full variable domain reads KAGVTQTPRYLIKTRGQQVTLSCSPISGHRSVSWYQQTPGQGLQFLFEYFSETQRNKGNFPGRFSGRQFSNSRSEMNVSTLELGDSALYLCASSSQGRGDTEAFFGQGTRLTVV.

This chain uses TRBV7-9 with TRBJ1-1; D is unclear. The CDR3 is 13 residues long. V gave up 6 bases and J gave up 1 base, with 9 bases separating them. Germline assignment: CDR1 SEHNR and CDR2 FQNEAQ (reference sequence). CDR3 sequence (DNA): TGTGCCAGCAGGCCGCAGGAGAACACTGAAGCTTTCTTT. Protein product: CASRPQENTEAFF. Together with reference TRBV7-9 and TRBJ1-1, the CDR3 gives the full variable domain: DTGVSQNPRHKITKRGQNVTFRCDPISEHNRLYWYRQTLGQGPEFLTYFQNEAQLEKSRLLSDRFSAERPKGSFSTLEIQRTEQGDSAMYLCASRPQENTEAFFGQGTRLTVV.

The chain joins TRBV13 to TRBJ2-7, with a tentative D call TRBD1 (5 bases). The V gene lost 5 bases and the J gene lost 0 bases, with 8 bases spanning the gap. There are 13 residues in the CDR3. CDR1 PRHDT and CDR2 FYEKMQ come from the germline V gene (reference sequence). CDR3: CASSRDSSYEQYF. The CDR3 DNA follows: TGTGCCAGCAGCCGTGACAGCTCCTACGAGCAGTACTTC.

The chain combines TRBV7-8 with TRBJ1-2, with 8 bases that match TRBD1. The ends lost 1 base at V and 5 bases at J; junction bases unmatched: 9. Germline-derived CDR1 and CDR2 are SGHVS and FQNEAQ. The CDR3 consists of 16 residues. CDR3 DNA: TGTGCCAGCAGCTTAGAAGTCAGGGGGCGCGGATATGGCTACACCTTC. It specifies CASSLEVRGRGYGYTF.

The chain couples TRBV5-1 to TRBJ1-4, with unresolved D. Trimming shortened V by 0 bases and J by 7 bases, and 7 bases separated the two germline ends. The CDR3 sequence is 13 residues long. Germline-derived CDR1 and CDR2 are SGHRS and YFSETQ. The CDR3, as DNA: TGCGCCAGCAGCTTGGAACGGGGTGAAAAACTGTTTTTT. Residues: CASSLERGEKLFF.

The V gene is TRBV18, the J gene TRBJ2-6; TRBD1 aligns across 9 bases. The CDR3 is 17 amino acids. V trimming: 2 bases; J trimming: 2 bases; junction bases outside the gene matches: 4. CDR1 is KGHSH and CDR2 is LQKENI in the germline V gene. This CDR3 is CASSPWDRATGANVLTF. The CDR3 DNA sequence: TGTGCCAGCTCACCATGGGACAGGGCAACTGGGGCCAACGTCCTGACTTTC. Based on the CDR3 plus reference TRBV18 and TRBJ2-6, the full variable domain is NAGVMQNPRHLVRRRGQEARLRCSPMKGHSHVYWYRQLPEEGLKFMVYLQKENIIDESGMPKERFSAEFPKEGPSILRIQQVVRGDSAAYFCASSPWDRATGANVLTFGAGSRLTVL.

The chain joins TRBV7-6 to TRBJ2-2; tentative D call: TRBD1 (6 bases). Trimming removed 6 bases from V and 3 bases from J, with 14 bases in between. The CDR3 runs 15 residues. Germline V gene lookup returns CDR1 SGHVS and CDR2 FNYEAQ. This CDR3 reads CASSPTGSHTGELFF. The CDR3 nucleotides are TGTGCCAGCAGTCCGACAGGATCCCACACCGGGGAGCTGTTTTTT.

This clone has only one observation. V and J are TRBV27 and TRBJ2-5; TRBD2 matches 10 bases. The CDR3 spans 16 residues. Looked up from germline, CDR1 is MNHEY and CDR2 is SMNVEV (reference sequence). Trimming removed 3 bases from V and 2 bases from J; junction bases left unmatched: 6. CDR3 in amino acids: CASSLLSGGAQETQYF. CDR3 nucleotides: TGTGCCAGCAGTTTGTTAAGCGGGGGGGCACAAGAGACCCAGTACTTC.

This chain connects TRBV4-1 to TRBJ1-2; unclear D gene. V shed 0 bases and J shed 0 bases, with 8 bases lying between them. The CDR3 consists of 15 residues. Germline CDR1 reads MGHRA; CDR2 reads YSYEKL. The DNA of the CDR3 is TGCGCCAGCAGCCAAGATGAGACAACTAACTATGGCTACACCTTC. As protein: CASSQDETTNYGYTF.

CDR3 DNA: TGTGCCAGCAGCCTGGGGACAGGCAATCAGCCCCAGCATTTT. Translating gives CASSLGTGNQPQHF. V usage is TRBV7-6 and J usage is TRBJ1-5; 7 nucleotides match TRBD1. Germline V gives CDR1 SGHVS, CDR2 FNYEAQ. V shed 5 bases and J 2 bases; nucleotides not matched to a gene: 3. This CDR3 contains 14 residues.

The V call is TRBV25-1, the J call TRBJ2-7, with D uncertain. The CDR3 spans 13 residues. Germline V gives CDR1 MGHDK, CDR2 SYGVNS. The V and J ends lost 1 base and 2 bases respectively, with 6 bases between them. CDR3 in amino acids: CASSEWQAYEQYF. The DNA for the CDR3 is TGTGCCAGCAGTGAATGGCAGGCCTACGAGCAGTACTTC.

The chain combines TRBV10-1 with TRBJ2-5, with 10 bases identical to TRBD1. This CDR3 region has 15 residues. Germline V gives CDR1 WNHNN, CDR2 SYGVQD (reference sequence). Trimming at V came to 3 bases and at J to 0 bases, leaving 1 base not matched to a gene. CDR3 coding DNA: TGCGCCAGCAGTGAAGGACAGGGGGACCAAGAGACCCAGTACTTC. This gives the protein CASSEGQGDQETQYF.

In its sample, this clone was seen a few times. This chain joins TRBV6-5 and TRBJ2-1; 14 nucleotides match TRBD2. Trimming cost V 2 bases and J 12 bases; bases outside gene matches: 9. Germline V lookup: CDR1 MNHEY, CDR2 SVGAGI. This CDR3 contains 16 residues. CDR3 nucleotides: TGTGCCAGCAGTTACGCCGGGACTAGCGGGAGAGGGGCGCAGTTCTTC. This codes for CASSYAGTSGRGAQFF.

The sample holds a few counts of this clone. The chain employs TRBV5-1 and TRBJ1-2, with 8 bases that match TRBD1. The CDR3 consists of 14 residues. Losses at the gene ends were 6 bases for V and 5 bases for J; bases not matched to a gene: 9. Germline CDR1 SGHRS, CDR2 YFSETQ. CDR3 in DNA: TGCGCCAGCACCGCCGGACAGGGAGGTTATGGCTACACCTTC. Translation gives CASTAGQGGYGYTF.

The table lists this clone with a few counts. The chain links TRBV27 to TRBJ1-1; D call uncertain. V was cut by 2 bases and J by 1 base, with 8 bases left in between. There are 14 residues in the CDR3. The germline CDR1 and CDR2 sequences are MNHEY and SMNVEV (reference sequence). In nucleotides, the CDR3 is TGTGCCAGCAGTTTACGACAAACGAACACTGAAGCTTTCTTT. It encodes CASSLRQTNTEAFF.

This chain uses TRBV27 with TRBJ2-1; TRBD2 might be the D (6 bases). CDR1 is MNHEY, CDR2 SMNVEV, per germline (reference sequence). The CDR3 is made up of 14 amino acids. V was cut by 5 bases and J by 3 bases, with 11 bases left in between. The CDR3 DNA reads TGTGCCAGCAGTCTACCGGGACTCTACAATGAGCAGTTCTTC. Residues: CASSLPGLYNEQFF.

This chain joins TRBV10-2 and TRBJ2-4; the match to TRBD2 covers 9 bases. V was clipped by 2 bases and J by 8 bases; unmatched bases: 10. The germline V gene has CDR1 WSHSY and CDR2 SAAADI. There are 16 residues in the CDR3. For the CDR3, the DNA is TGCGCCAGCAGTGAGCTGCGGGCGGGGGGGACAGACATTCAGTACTTC. Protein: CASSELRAGGTDIQYF.